The present T cell receptor (beta chain) was sequenced within a study of T cell repertoires in cytomegalovirus infection. Whole-study findings and limits: The study identified carriers of CMV plus the relevant HLA from cumulative public TCR beta family frequency. Clonotype analysis showed dominance of the ex vivo response by HLA-C-restricted CMV-specific TCR beta clonotypes.

A single record per CDR3 protein comes from TCRdb applying MiXCR to the reads. The table has roughly 920,000 distinct CDR3 sequences, around 30% seen once; the top ten hold more than 12%. Per germline, CDR1 LNHDA and CDR2 SQIVND (reference sequence). J was trimmed by 0 bases and V by 11 bases; bases with no gene match: 30. The CDR3 length is 22 residues. This clonotype was counted between two and nine times. Its antigen is as yet unknown. The gene calls are TRBV19 and TRBJ2-1, with 8 bases identical to TRBD2. Sequencing used cultured CD8+ T cells from PBMCs, obtained from culture after CMV antigen stimulation. The TCR comes from a human donor in good health (CMV status not recorded). Some clones in this sample may be carry-over from other donors' samples. The CDR3 DNA reads as TGTGCCTGCAGTAGTATCCCGGGTGCAAGTCTAGCGGGCGCGAACTCCTACAATGAGCAGTTCTTC. Its translation: CACSSIPGASLAGANSYNEQFF.